The T cell receptor beta chain under discussion was sequenced for a study of T cell responses to AZD1222 COVID-19 vaccine. Broader study findings: Mostly white British, mostly female donors; authors suggested clonal diversity may be underestimated. Baseline serology detected seropositivity in only six or seven AZD1222 recipients. With two AZD1222 doses given, Spike-specific TCR breadth and depth both rose.

The CDR3 covers 15 residues. Germline V gene lookup returns CDR1 ENHRY and CDR2 SYGVKD. The V and J ends lost 3 bases and 2 bases, in that order; junction bases with no gene match: 4. Some clones are missing from TCRdb's copy, which holds only in-frame ones; the method was immunoSEQ multiplex PCR. This table has 120,000 to 150,000 clones, just over 90% appearing once. About this clone: Its matching antigen is unknown.

The chain uses TRBV10-3 and TRBJ2-5, with TRBD2 matching over 9 bases. This TCR came from an adult in good health. This material consisted of peripheral blood, taken on day 0 of MenACWY control vaccination. CDR3 coding DNA: TGTGCCATCAGTGAAACCCTAGCGGGACAAGAGACCCAGTACTTC. This translates into CAISETLAGQETQYF.